The 14 T cell receptor beta chains in this list originate from one sample, sequenced in a study of cytomegalovirus exposure and HLA in healthy donors (dated 2017 in TCRdb). The protocol used for the library was the immunoSEQ multiplex PCR assay. In TCRdb, the immuneACCESS table is reduced to in-frame sequences with V and J assigned. These tables do not hold every clone; where another copy was compared, an unresolved V gene accounts for under half, and the others remain unexplained. This sample has approximately 280,000 clones in its table, and roughly 85% of those were observed once. The ten top clones hold approximately 1% of the sample. The specimen was PBMCs. Every receptor here comes from a woman aged 18-30 years in good health and CMV-seronegative.

This chain joins TRBV30 and TRBJ2-7; 7 bases align to TRBD1. The germline V gene encodes CDR1 GTSNPN and CDR2 SVGIG (reference sequence). The CDR3 covers 14 residues. The ends lost 0 bases at V and 5 bases at J; junction bases unmatched: 7. DNA of the CDR3: TGTGCCTGGAGTGTGGCACAGGGGACAGACGAGCAGTACTTC. It yields the protein CAWSVAQGTDEQYF.

V usage is TRBV6-5 and J usage is TRBJ1-2; D gene unclear. V lost 0 bases and J lost 4, with 9 bases in between. This CDR3 has 14 residues. Germline V lookup: CDR1 MNHEY, CDR2 SVGAGI. The CDR3 DNA follows: TGTGCCAGCAGTTACTCGATAAGCTCCTATGGCTACACCTTC. This translates into CASSYSISSYGYTF.

This clone has a handful of counts. The chain links TRBV21-1 to TRBJ2-3; TRBD2 reflects the table's D call only, with no check against the DNA. TRBV21-1 is classified as a pseudogene. The CDR3 spans 17 residues. CDR3: CASSKVLAGGRADTQYF. For the CDR3, the DNA is TGTGCCAGCAGCAAGGTCCTAGCGGGAGGTAGGGCAGATACGCAGTATTTT.

The rearrangement uses TRBV4-1 and TRBJ1-1; tentative D call: TRBD1 (6 bases). The CDR3 is made up of 14 amino acids. Per the germline V gene, CDR1 is MGHRA and CDR2 is YSYEKL. V was clipped by 0 bases and J by 5 bases, with 10 bases between them. CDR3 residues: CASSQEVRGTEAFF. The CDR3 DNA is TGCGCCAGCAGCCAAGAGGTCAGGGGAACTGAAGCTTTCTTT.

This chain joins TRBV2 and TRBJ2-1, with D maybe TRBD2 (6 bases). Per the germline V gene, CDR1 is SNHLY and CDR2 is FYNNEI. The CDR3 length is 16 residues. V was clipped by 2 bases and J by 0 bases, with 11 bases between them. CDR3 sequence reads: CASSERRDPSYNEQFF. The CDR3, as DNA: TGTGCCAGCAGTGAAAGGCGGGACCCCTCCTACAATGAGCAGTTCTTC.

The chain combines TRBV29-1 with TRBJ2-3; a possible D gene is TRBD1 (5 bases). This CDR3 contains 13 residues. Germline V gene lookup returns CDR1 SQVTM and CDR2 ANQGSEA. Trimming removed 3 bases at V and 0 bases at J, with 7 bases between. The CDR3, as DNA: TGCAGCGTTGAGCAGGGAAGCACAGATACGCAGTATTTT. This gives the protein CSVEQGSTDTQYF.

This chain links TRBV6-4 with TRBJ2-7, with 7 bases matching TRBD2. The CDR3 consists of 14 residues. The germline gives CDR1 MRHNA, CDR2 SNTAGT. Trimming removed 3 bases from V and 0 bases from J; junction bases left unmatched: 2. The CDR3 nucleotides read TGTGCCAGCAGTGAATCTAGCGGCTCCTACGAGCAGTACTTC. Residues: CASSESSGSYEQYF.

This chain connects TRBV27 to TRBJ2-7; 8 nucleotides match TRBD1. The germline V gene encodes CDR1 MNHEY and CDR2 SMNVEV (reference sequence). The J segment lost 5 bases and the V segment lost 6 bases, leaving 9 bases of the junction unmatched. The CDR3 has 14 amino acids. The CDR3 loop is CASSHGQGVHEQYF. The CDR3 DNA is TGTGCCAGCAGCCACGGACAGGGTGTCCACGAGCAGTACTTC.

This sequence joins TRBV27 and TRBJ2-1; 10 bases agree with TRBD2. Unmatched junction bases numbered 10, after V lost 5 bases and J lost 3 bases. The CDR3 runs to 17 residues. The germline V gene has CDR1 MNHEY and CDR2 SMNVEV (reference sequence). The CDR3 here is CASSTSSGRMIYNEQFF. The CDR3, as DNA: TGTGCCAGCAGTACCTCTAGCGGGAGAATGATCTACAATGAGCAGTTCTTC.

The gene calls are TRBV30 and TRBJ1-6; 12 bases are a match to TRBD1. This CDR3 is 17 amino acids long. Trimming cost V 1 base and J 3 bases; bases outside gene matches: 4. Germline CDR1 and CDR2: GTSNPN and SVGIG (reference sequence). In nucleotides, the CDR3 is TGTGCCTGGAGTGCTGGGACAGGGGGCTTCTATAATTCACCCCTCCACTTT. Protein sequence: CAWSAGTGGFYNSPLHF.

The chain couples TRBV5-1 to TRBJ2-7; 9 nucleotides agree with TRBD1. With V trimmed by 0 bases and J by 6 bases, 4 bases remained unmatched. Germline assignment: CDR1 SGHRS and CDR2 YFSETQ. This CDR3 region has 14 residues. CDR3 DNA sequence: TGCGCCAGCAGCTTGGGAACAGGGGGCAGCGAGCAGTACTTC. Its translation is CASSLGTGGSEQYF. The full variable domain, in which reference TRBV5-1 and TRBJ2-7 provide the parts outside the CDR3, is KAGVTQTPRYLIKTRGQQVTLSCSPISGHRSVSWYQQTPGQGLQFLFEYFSETQRNKGNFPGRFSGRQFSNSRSEMNVSTLELGDSALYLCASSLGTGGSEQYFGPGTRLTVT.

The rearrangement uses TRBV25-1 and TRBJ1-5, with 9 bases aligning to TRBD1. Germline V lookup: CDR1 MGHDK, CDR2 SYGVNS. The CDR3 spans 18 residues. V lost 3 bases to trimming and J lost 0 bases; unmatched junction nucleotides: 9. CDR3 in amino acids: CASSDSGTGTYSNQPQHF. In DNA, the CDR3 is TGTGCCAGCAGTGATTCCGGGACAGGGACCTATAGCAATCAGCCCCAGCATTTT.

The gene calls are TRBV4-1 and TRBJ2-7, with no clear D. V dropped 1 base and J dropped 3 bases, with 13 bases sitting between them. This CDR3 has 15 residues. CDR1 is MGHRA, CDR2 YSYEKL, per germline. The chain's CDR3 is CASSQVPSVGYEQYF. CDR3 nucleotides: TGCGCCAGCAGCCAAGTCCCCAGCGTCGGCTACGAGCAGTACTTC.

CDR3 sequence reads: CASSPRDRARSRYNEQFF. For the CDR3, the DNA is TGTGCCAGCAGCCCCCGGGACAGGGCCCGCTCACGCTACAATGAGCAGTTCTTC. J is TRBJ2-1 and V is TRBV7-8; TRBD1 matches 9 bases. The germline gives CDR1 SGHVS, CDR2 FQNEAQ. Trimming took 5 bases from V and 3 from J; bases not matched to a gene: 14. This CDR3 has 18 amino acids. The full variable domain, completed using reference TRBV7-8 and TRBJ2-1, is GAGVSQSPRYKVAKRGQDVALRCDPISGHVSLFWYQQALGQGPEFLTYFQNEAQLDKSGLPSDRFFAERPEGSVSTLKIQRTQQEDSAVYLCASSPRDRARSRYNEQFFGPGTRLTVL.